A selection of T cell receptor beta chains follows, all from one sample in a study of blood T cell repertoires in COVID-19. Assay: immunoSEQ multiplex PCR; the TCRdb copy retains only in-frame clones and omits some. The sample includes more than 110,000 clones, about 76% seen only once; the top ten take around 13%. The source material was peripheral blood. Receptor source: an elderly man with acute or convalescent COVID-19. Both conserved end residues are part of each CDR3. The order of the fields is D gene, clone size, J gene, V gene, CDR3 DNA, CDR3 protein. D genes are given only for firm matches. The listing skips clone size in some rows; elsewhere it reads once, few, many or a size class.

d_gene: TRBD2; abundance: .; j_gene: TRBJ2-1; v_gene: TRBV27; CDR3nt: TGTGCCAGCAGTTTAGGCGGGGGGTCCAGCTCCTACAATGAGCAGTTCTTC; CDR3aa: CASSLGGGSSSYNEQFF
d_gene: .; abundance: few; j_gene: TRBJ1-4; v_gene: TRBV18; CDR3nt: TGTGCCAGCTCACCGTCTGGGTTGGAGGGAAAACTGTTTTTT; CDR3aa: CASSPSGLEGKLFF
d_gene: TRBD2; abundance: .; j_gene: TRBJ2-7; v_gene: TRBV7-9; CDR3nt: TGTGCCAGCAGCTTAGAAGGCGGGAGCGAGCAGTACTTC; CDR3aa: CASSLEGGSEQYF
d_gene: .; abundance: few; j_gene: TRBJ2-7; v_gene: TRBV24-1; CDR3nt: TGTGCCACCAGTGATTTGCGTACAGTTAGCTCCTACGAGCAGTACTTC; CDR3aa: CATSDLRTVSSYEQYF
d_gene: .; abundance: .; j_gene: TRBJ1-6; v_gene: TRBV30; CDR3nt: TGTGCCTGGGCCACAGGAGATCTTTCACCCCTCCACTTT; CDR3aa: CAWATGDLSPLHF
d_gene: TRBD1; abundance: .; j_gene: TRBJ1-6; v_gene: TRBV11-2; CDR3nt: TGTGCCAGCAGCTGGGGGGGACAGGGGGATTCACCCCTCCACTTT; CDR3aa: CASSWGGQGDSPLHF
d_gene: .; abundance: .; j_gene: TRBJ1-5; v_gene: TRBV19; CDR3nt: TGTGCCAGTAGTATGAGCACACCCGGGGGGATTCAGCCCCAGCATTTT; CDR3aa: CASSMSTPGGIQPQHF
d_gene: .; abundance: .; j_gene: TRBJ1-5; v_gene: TRBV7-2; CDR3nt: TGTGCCAGCAGCTTAGTATCAGGGGATCAGCCCCAGCATTTT; CDR3aa: CASSLVSGDQPQHF
d_gene: .; abundance: .; j_gene: TRBJ2-2; v_gene: TRBV5-1; CDR3nt: TGCGCCAGCAGCTTGGGTCCCCAGGGGCTCACCGGGGAGCTGTTTTTT; CDR3aa: CASSLGPQGLTGELFF
d_gene: .; abundance: few; j_gene: TRBJ2-7; v_gene: TRBV25-1; CDR3nt: TGTGCCAGCTCCAGGTCCCCCTACGAGCAGTACTTC; CDR3aa: CASSRSPYEQYF
d_gene: .; abundance: .; j_gene: TRBJ2-7; v_gene: TRBV9; CDR3nt: TGTGCCAGCAGCCCACCGGACAGAACCTACGAGCAGTACTTC; CDR3aa: CASSPPDRTYEQYF
d_gene: TRBD2; abundance: .; j_gene: TRBJ2-5; v_gene: TRBV4-2; CDR3nt: TGTGCCAGCAGCACGGGGGGGGGTCCCCAAGAGACCCAGTACTTC; CDR3aa: CASSTGGGPQETQYF
d_gene: TRBD2; abundance: .; j_gene: TRBJ2-3; v_gene: TRBV29-1; CDR3nt: TGCAGCGTGCACGCTGAGGGGAGGGCAGATACGCAGTATTTT; CDR3aa: CSVHAEGRADTQYF
d_gene: TRBD1; abundance: .; j_gene: TRBJ2-1; v_gene: TRBV9; CDR3nt: TGTGCCAGCAGCGTACGACAGGGGGCTATGTTTAATGAGCAGTTCTTC; CDR3aa: CASSVRQGAMFNEQFF
d_gene: TRBD2; abundance: once; j_gene: TRBJ2-7; v_gene: TRBV30; CDR3nt: TGTGCCTGGAGGGCCTCGGGACTAGCGGGGAGTGAGCAGTACTTC; CDR3aa: CAWRASGLAGSEQYF
d_gene: .; abundance: .; j_gene: TRBJ2-3; v_gene: TRBV18; CDR3nt: TGTGCCAGCTCACCAGGGCAGGGGCCAGATACGCAGTATTTT; CDR3aa: CASSPGQGPDTQYF
d_gene: .; abundance: .; j_gene: TRBJ1-4; v_gene: TRBV24-1; CDR3nt: TGTGCCACCAATCAGGGGCCGGGTGAAAAACTGTTTTTT; CDR3aa: CATNQGPGEKLFF
d_gene: TRBD1; abundance: .; j_gene: TRBJ2-1; v_gene: TRBV24-1; CDR3nt: TGTGCCACCAGTGATTCCGGGACAGGGGGCACTGAGCAGTTCTTC; CDR3aa: CATSDSGTGGTEQFF
d_gene: .; abundance: .; j_gene: TRBJ2-7; v_gene: TRBV9; CDR3nt: TGTGCCAGCAGCGGCCCGGGGACCTACGAGCAGTACTTC; CDR3aa: CASSGPGTYEQYF
d_gene: .; abundance: .; j_gene: TRBJ1-1; v_gene: TRBV5-5; CDR3nt: TGTGCCAGCAGCTTGCGACCAGGGGTGAACACTGAAGCTTTCTTT; CDR3aa: CASSLRPGVNTEAFF
d_gene: .; abundance: few; j_gene: TRBJ2-2; v_gene: TRBV11-2; CDR3nt: TGTGCCAGCAGCTTAATGTTGTTCGGGGCCGGGGAGCTGTTTTTT; CDR3aa: CASSLMLFGAGELFF
d_gene: .; abundance: .; j_gene: TRBJ2-6; v_gene: TRBV14; CDR3nt: TGTGCCAGCAGCCAAGATTGGAGGTTACTGACTTTC; CDR3aa: CASSQDWRLLTF
d_gene: .; abundance: .; j_gene: TRBJ2-3; v_gene: TRBV19; CDR3nt: TGTGCCAGTAGTTCAAGGTCCAGGAGCACAGATACGCAGTATTTT; CDR3aa: CASSSRSRSTDTQYF
d_gene: .; abundance: .; j_gene: TRBJ1-1; v_gene: TRBV28; CDR3nt: TGTGCCACCCTGGAGGCTGAAGCTTTCTTT; CDR3aa: CATLEAEAFF
d_gene: TRBD1; abundance: .; j_gene: TRBJ2-1; v_gene: TRBV12-3/TRBV12-4; CDR3nt: TGTGCCAGCAGGCCGGACAGGGGTGAGCAGTTCTTC; CDR3aa: CASRPDRGEQFF
d_gene: TRBD1; abundance: .; j_gene: TRBJ1-5; v_gene: TRBV30; CDR3nt: TGTGCCTGGAGTACGGACAGGAATCAGCCCCAGCATTTT; CDR3aa: CAWSTDRNQPQHF
d_gene: .; abundance: .; j_gene: TRBJ2-2; v_gene: TRBV11-2; CDR3nt: TGTGCCAGCAGCTCCGACAGGTCGAACACCGGGGAGCTGTTTTTT; CDR3aa: CASSSDRSNTGELFF
d_gene: .; abundance: few; j_gene: TRBJ2-7; v_gene: TRBV5-4; CDR3nt: TGTGCCAGCAGCCCTGGACATTCCCCTAACTACGAGCAGTACTTC; CDR3aa: CASSPGHSPNYEQYF
d_gene: .; abundance: many; j_gene: TRBJ2-1; v_gene: TRBV12-3/TRBV12-4; CDR3nt: TGTGCCAGCAGTACATTCCATGAGCAGTTCTTC; CDR3aa: CASSTFHEQFF
d_gene: .; abundance: .; j_gene: TRBJ1-4; v_gene: TRBV7-2; CDR3nt: TGTGCCAGCAGCTCCTCAGGCTATCCTAATGAAAAACTGTTTTTT; CDR3aa: CASSSSGYPNEKLFF
d_gene: .; abundance: few; j_gene: TRBJ2-3; v_gene: TRBV15; CDR3nt: TGTGCCACCGAAAGGCCAGGGAATACAGATACGCAGTATTTT; CDR3aa: CATERPGNTDTQYF
d_gene: .; abundance: .; j_gene: TRBJ1-6; v_gene: TRBV30; CDR3nt: TGTGCCTGGAGACGGGATTCACCCCTCCACTTT; CDR3aa: CAWRRDSPLHF
d_gene: TRBD2; abundance: few; j_gene: TRBJ2-7; v_gene: TRBV7-2; CDR3nt: TGTGCCAGCAGCTTATGGGCTAGCGGTCTTGGGTACGAGCAGTACTTC; CDR3aa: CASSLWASGLGYEQYF
d_gene: .; abundance: .; j_gene: TRBJ2-7; v_gene: TRBV19; CDR3nt: TGTGCCAGTAGTATATTCAGGGGCCCCTACGAGCAGTACTTC; CDR3aa: CASSIFRGPYEQYF
d_gene: TRBD2; abundance: .; j_gene: TRBJ2-1; v_gene: TRBV3-1/TRBV3-2; CDR3nt: TGTGCCAGCAGCCTCCTAGCGGGGGAGAATGAGCAGTTCTTC; CDR3aa: CASSLLAGENEQFF
d_gene: TRBD1; abundance: .; j_gene: TRBJ2-7; v_gene: TRBV7-2; CDR3nt: TGTGCCAGCAGCTTTAGGACAGGGGAGTCCTACGAGCAGTACTTC; CDR3aa: CASSFRTGESYEQYF
d_gene: .; abundance: once; j_gene: TRBJ1-5; v_gene: TRBV6-1; CDR3nt: TGTGCCAGCAGCTCCTACAGTAGCAATCAGCCCCAGCATTTT; CDR3aa: CASSSYSSNQPQHF
d_gene: .; abundance: .; j_gene: TRBJ2-7; v_gene: TRBV4-1; CDR3nt: TGCGCCAGCAGCCAAGCCCAACAGGGCCGCGAGCAGTACTTC; CDR3aa: CASSQAQQGREQYF
d_gene: TRBD1; abundance: .; j_gene: TRBJ2-2; v_gene: TRBV19; CDR3nt: TGTGCCAGTAGTATAGAATTTGAGGGGGCGCTGGTCACCGGGGAGCTGTTTTTT; CDR3aa: CASSIEFEGALVTGELFF
d_gene: .; abundance: once; j_gene: TRBJ1-2; v_gene: TRBV4-2; CDR3nt: TGTGCCAGCAGCCAAGCGGGGGGGGATGCAGGAGGCTACACCTTC; CDR3aa: CASSQAGGDAGGYTF
d_gene: TRBD1; abundance: few; j_gene: TRBJ2-1; v_gene: TRBV4-3; CDR3nt: TGCGCCAGCAGCCAAGAGTACAGGGGTGAGCAGTTCTTC; CDR3aa: CASSQEYRGEQFF
d_gene: TRBD1; abundance: .; j_gene: TRBJ2-5; v_gene: TRBV7-8; CDR3nt: TGTGCCAGCAGCCTGAGGTCGGACAGGGGATACAGCGCGGGGTACAAAGAGACCCAGTACTTC; CDR3aa: CASSLRSDRGYSAGYKETQYF
d_gene: TRBD1; abundance: .; j_gene: TRBJ2-1; v_gene: TRBV6-5; CDR3nt: TGTGCCAGCAGAGACAGGGGGCTTAACAATGAGCAGTTCTTC; CDR3aa: CASRDRGLNNEQFF
d_gene: .; abundance: .; j_gene: TRBJ2-3; v_gene: TRBV15; CDR3nt: TGTGCCACCAGCAGAGAGCGGGGAGGCACAGATACGCAGTATTTT; CDR3aa: CATSRERGGTDTQYF
d_gene: TRBD2; abundance: once; j_gene: TRBJ2-1; v_gene: TRBV5-1; CDR3nt: TGCGCCAGCAGCCCACGGACTAGCGGGGGGAGTAGTGAGCAGTTCTTC; CDR3aa: CASSPRTSGGSSEQFF
d_gene: TRBD2; abundance: .; j_gene: TRBJ2-3; v_gene: TRBV11-2; CDR3nt: TGTGCCAGCAGCGTAAGCGGGGGACCCACAGATACGCAGTATTTT; CDR3aa: CASSVSGGPTDTQYF
d_gene: .; abundance: .; j_gene: TRBJ1-5; v_gene: TRBV7-2; CDR3nt: TGTGCCAGCAGTTCAAGCAGGGGCAATCAGCCCCAGCATTTT; CDR3aa: CASSSSRGNQPQHF
d_gene: .; abundance: .; j_gene: TRBJ2-6; v_gene: TRBV19; CDR3nt: TGTGCCAGTAGTCCCGACAGGTCTGGGGCCAACGTCCTGACTTTC; CDR3aa: CASSPDRSGANVLTF
d_gene: TRBD2; abundance: few; j_gene: TRBJ2-5; v_gene: TRBV28; CDR3nt: TGTGCCAGCAGTCCTTCGGGACTAGGAAGAGAGACCCAGTACTTC; CDR3aa: CASSPSGLGRETQYF
d_gene: TRBD1; abundance: .; j_gene: TRBJ1-2; v_gene: TRBV5-6; CDR3nt: TGTGCCAGCAGCTTGGGAGGGACAGGGGTCGCCTTC; CDR3aa: CASSLGGTGVAF
d_gene: .; abundance: .; j_gene: TRBJ1-6; v_gene: TRBV15; CDR3nt: TGTGCCACCAGCAGAGCCTGGGGGCCCGAGGATAATTCACCCCTCCACTTT; CDR3aa: CATSRAWGPEDNSPLHF
d_gene: .; abundance: few; j_gene: TRBJ1-1; v_gene: TRBV2; CDR3nt: TGTGCCAGCAGTGATTTGACAGACACTGAAGCTTTCTTT; CDR3aa: CASSDLTDTEAFF
d_gene: .; abundance: .; j_gene: TRBJ1-4; v_gene: TRBV7-2; CDR3nt: TGTGCCAGCAGCAATACCAGGGATGAAAAACTGTTTTTT; CDR3aa: CASSNTRDEKLFF
d_gene: TRBD1; abundance: .; j_gene: TRBJ1-5; v_gene: TRBV4-2; CDR3nt: TGTGCCAGCAGCCAAGACTCTGGTGACAGGGGGTATCAGCCCCAGCATTTT; CDR3aa: CASSQDSGDRGYQPQHF
d_gene: TRBD1; abundance: .; j_gene: TRBJ2-5; v_gene: TRBV11-1; CDR3nt: TGTGCCAGCAGCTTCAGGGGGCGAGAGACCCAGTACTTC; CDR3aa: CASSFRGRETQYF